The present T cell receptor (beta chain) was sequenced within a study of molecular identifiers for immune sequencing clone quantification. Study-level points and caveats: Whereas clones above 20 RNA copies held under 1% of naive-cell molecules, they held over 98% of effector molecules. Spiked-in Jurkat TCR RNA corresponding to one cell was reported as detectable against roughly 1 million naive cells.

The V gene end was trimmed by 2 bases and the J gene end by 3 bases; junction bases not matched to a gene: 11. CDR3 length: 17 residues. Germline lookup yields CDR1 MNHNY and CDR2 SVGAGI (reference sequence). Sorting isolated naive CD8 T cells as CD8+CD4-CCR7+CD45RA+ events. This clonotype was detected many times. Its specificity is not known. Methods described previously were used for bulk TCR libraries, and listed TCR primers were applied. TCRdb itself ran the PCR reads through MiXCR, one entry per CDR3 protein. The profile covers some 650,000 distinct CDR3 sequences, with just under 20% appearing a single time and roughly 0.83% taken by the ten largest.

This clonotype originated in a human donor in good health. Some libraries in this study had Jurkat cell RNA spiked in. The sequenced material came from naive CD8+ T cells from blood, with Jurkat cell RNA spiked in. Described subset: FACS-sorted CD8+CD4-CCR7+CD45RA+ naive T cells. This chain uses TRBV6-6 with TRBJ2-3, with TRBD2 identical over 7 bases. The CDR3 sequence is CASSYLPSGGRTDTQYF. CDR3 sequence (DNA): TGTGCCAGCAGTTACCTTCCCTCGGGGGGTCGGACAGATACGCAGTATTTT.